This TCR beta chain is from a study of Ad26.COV2.S vaccination and SARS-CoV-2 variants. Study-wide findings and caveats: Vaccinated individuals (as opposed to placebo recipients) had higher spike-specific TCR breadth.

The sample holds one count of this clone. What it recognizes is unknown. Specified treatment: 15 to 20 received Ad26.COV2.S at low or high dose, single or two shots; several received placebo; per-sample allocation not given. All samples were drawn on day 63, counting from the first vaccine or placebo injection. Participants' vaccine, an Ad26 vector, delivered Wuhan-strain SARS-CoV-2 spike. The germline V gene has CDR1 MNHEY and CDR2 SVGAGI. V lost 0 bases and J lost 0, with 6 bases in between. The CDR3 sequence is 15 residues long. The method was immunoSEQ multiplex PCR; TCRdb's version includes in-frame clones alone and lacks a portion of them. Among 250,000 or so clones listed, roughly 85% were seen once.

This TCR was sampled from a person aged 18-60 years who received the Ad26.COV2.S COVID-19 vaccine or a placebo. This specimen was peripheral blood, taken in a trial of Ad26.COV2.S vaccine versus placebo. The chain combines TRBV6-5 with TRBJ1-5; no definite D call. CDR3: CASSYSPFSNQPQHF. DNA of the CDR3: TGTGCCAGCAGTTACTCGCCCTTTAGCAATCAGCCCCAGCATTTT.